This T cell receptor beta chain came from a study of cytomegalovirus exposure and HLA in healthy donors. Study findings and constraints: For most TCR beta V segments, an earlier analysis put the productive rate at about 90% or about 30% of the time.

The PCR contained 60 Vbeta and 13 Jbeta primers. Using immunoSEQ multiplex PCR, the repertoire was profiled, and TCRdb retains in-frame clones only, with some absent. The data include approximately 50,000 clones; the top ten clones carry 2% to 2.5%. CDR1 is KGHSH, CDR2 LQKENI, per germline. This CDR3 region has 15 residues. J lost 6 bases, V lost 3 bases, and 5 bases had no gene match. In regard to this clone: Its specificity is unknown.

The source material was PBMCs. This clonotype was obtained from a woman in her thirties or forties in good health and CMV-seronegative. The genes are TRBV18 and TRBJ2-2, with 9 bases identical to TRBD1. The CDR3 spells CASSPDRGVAGELFF. The CDR3, as DNA: TGTGCCAGCTCACCGGACAGGGGCGTTGCCGGGGAGCTGTTTTTT.